Listed here are 15 T cell receptor beta chains from one sample, sequenced in a study of T cells in Graves' hyperthyroidism and ophthalmopathy. Amplified TCR beta CDR3 regions came from RNA transcripts. RT-PCR in the first round (using the HTBI primer set) targeted the TCR CDR3. MiXCR, run by TCRdb on the multiplex PCR reads, gives a single entry per CDR3 protein. The sample contains 450,000 to 550,000 distinct CDR3 sequences, roughly 24% of which appear only once. Sample: blood. The origin of the receptors is a woman younger than 45 with Graves' ophthalmopathy.

V and J are TRBV7-2 and TRBJ2-7, with D perhaps matching TRBD1 or TRBD2 (5 bases each). The CDR3 covers 15 residues. Germline V gene data show CDR1 as SGHTA and CDR2 as FQGNSA. The CDR3 DNA sequence: TGTGCCAGCAGCCCTAATGGGGACCCACTCTACGAGCAGTACGTG. Its translation: CASSPNGDPLYEQYV.

This clonotype appeared many times. The V gene is TRBV27, the J gene TRBJ1-5; D not resolved. CDR1 is MNHEY and CDR2 is SMNVEV in the germline V gene (reference sequence). The length of the CDR3 is 17 residues. V was pared by 5 bases and J by 5 bases, with 22 bases between. This chain's CDR3 is CASSLLGEGSRYQPQHF. CDR3 nucleotides: TGTGCCAGCAGTCTCCTCGGGGAGGGCAGTCGTTATCAGCCCCAGCATTTT.

The chain employs TRBV28 and TRBJ1-5; TRBD1 matches at 9 bases. There are 17 residues in the CDR3. V shed 0 bases, J shed 4 bases, and the junction held 7 bases outside the gene matches. The germline gives CDR1 MDHEN, CDR2 SYDVKM. Here the CDR3 DNA reads TGTGCCAGCAGTTTATGGCCGAGGGACAGGGAAAATCAGCCCCAGCATTTT. This translates into CASSLWPRDRENQPQHF.

This clonotype has just a few counts. V gene TRBV12-3 or TRBV12-4 combines with J gene TRBJ1-1; no clear D. V was cut by 6 bases and J by 0 bases, with 8 bases left in between. The CDR3 extends over 13 amino acids. CDR3 DNA sequence: TGTGCCAGCAGGCTTCAGATGAACACTGAAGCTTTCTTT. Translated, it gives CASRLQMNTEAFF.

This clonotype occurred many times. V is TRBV20-1 and J is TRBJ1-1, with TRBD1 identical over 8 bases. The CDR3 spans 15 residues. V lost 6 bases to trimming and J lost 1 base; unmatched junction nucleotides: 10. In germline, CDR1 is DFQATT, CDR2 SNEGSKA (reference sequence). The CDR3 loop reads CSAVGQGQGNTEAFF. CDR3 nucleotides: TGCAGTGCAGTTGGACAGGGTCAAGGGAACACTGAAGCTTTCTTT.

The chain links TRBV11-2 to TRBJ2-7, with D hard to call. V was clipped by 6 bases and J by 0 bases, with 15 bases between them. There are 15 residues in the CDR3. The germline V gene has CDR1 SGHAT and CDR2 FQNNGV. The CDR3 spells CASSPRRPSSYEQYF. CDR3 sequence (DNA): TGTGCCAGCAGTCCGCGTCGCCCTAGCTCCTACGAGCAGTACTTC.

The table lists this clonotype with a few counts. V usage is TRBV5-6 and J usage is TRBJ1-3; TRBD1 is a possible D gene (6 bases). Germline lookup yields CDR1 SGHDT and CDR2 YYEEEE. Trimming took 0 bases from V and 0 from J, leaving 10 bases between them. The CDR3 covers 16 residues. The CDR3 DNA follows: TGTGCCAGCAGCTTGGAGGGACAAACCTCTGGAAACACCATATATTTT. This gives the protein CASSLEGQTSGNTIYF.

This clonotype was observed a few times. J is TRBJ2-2 and V is TRBV11-3, with TRBD1 identical over 7 bases. Unmatched junction bases numbered 7, after V lost 3 bases and J lost 6 bases. The germline V gene has CDR1 SGHNT and CDR2 YENEEA. The CDR3 consists of 15 residues. The CDR3 nucleotides are TGTGCCAGCAGCTTCGAGACAGGGAAATCCGGGGAGCTGTTTTTT. It yields the protein CASSFETGKSGELFF. The full variable domain, its missing parts supplied by reference TRBV11-3 and TRBJ2-2, is EAGVVQSPRYKIIEKKQPVAFWCNPISGHNTLYWYLQNLGQGPELLIRYENEEAVDDSQLPKDRFSAERLKGVDSTLKIQPAELGDSAVYLCASSFETGKSGELFFGEGSRLTVL.

The sample holds many counts of this clonotype. This sequence joins TRBV6-2 or TRBV6-3 and TRBJ2-5; D is perhaps TRBD1 (5 bases). Germline loops: CDR1 MNHEY, CDR2 SVGEGT. The CDR3 is made up of 15 amino acids. With 0 bases removed from V and 7 bases from J, the gap between germline ends came to 15 bases. Written as DNA, the CDR3 is TGTGCCAGCAGTTACTCGGATGGGGCCAAGGGGACCCAGTACTTC. It translates to CASSYSDGAKGTQYF.

This clonotype was recorded at least ten times. The chain uses TRBV4-2 and TRBJ1-2; D is unclear. The V gene lost 0 bases and the J gene lost 10 bases, with 12 bases spanning the gap. Germline CDR1 and CDR2: LGHNA and YNFKEQ. This CDR3 is 13 amino acids long. This chain's CDR3 is CASSQEEGADYTF. CDR3 in DNA: TGTGCCAGCAGCCAAGAGGAGGGAGCGGACTACACCTTC.

The J gene is TRBJ1-2, the V gene TRBV14, with a weak D call TRBD1 (6 bases). The CDR3 consists of 15 residues. V lost 2 bases, J lost 5 bases, and 15 bases lay in between. From germline, CDR1 is SGHDN and CDR2 FVKESK. The CDR3: CASSQRGSVLYGYTF. The CDR3 DNA follows: TGTGCCAGCAGCCAAAGGGGGTCCGTCCTTTATGGCTACACCTTC.

V gene TRBV12-5 combines with J gene TRBJ1-5, with 7 bases identical to TRBD1. The J segment lost 2 bases and the V segment lost 4 bases, leaving 5 bases of the junction unmatched. Germline V gives CDR1 LGHNT, CDR2 FRNRAP. The CDR3 runs 15 residues. For the CDR3, the DNA is TGTGCTAGTGGTTCTCTTACAGGGGGCAATCAGCCCCAGCATTTT. The encoded protein is CASGSLTGGNQPQHF.

This clonotype was counted a few times. The rearrangement uses TRBV12-3 or TRBV12-4 and TRBJ2-7; a possible D gene is TRBD2 (5 bases). V lost 6 bases to trimming and J lost 8 bases, with 11 bases between them. The CDR3 has 11 amino acids. The CDR3 nucleotides read TGTGCCAGCAGCCTGAGGGCGCAGCAGTACTTC. Its translation: CASSLRAQQYF.

This chain links TRBV30 with TRBJ2-7, with unresolved D. Deletions cut 2 bases from V and 4 bases from J, with 6 bases between. Germline assignment: CDR1 GTSNPN and CDR2 SVGIG (reference sequence). The CDR3 totals 11 residues. The CDR3 region has the DNA TGTGCCTGGAGTTCTATTTACGAGCAGTACTTC. It encodes CAWSSIYEQYF. Complete variable domain (other parts from reference TRBV30 and TRBJ2-7): SQTIHQWPATLVQPVGSPLSLECTVEGTSNPNLYWYRQAAGRGLQLLFYSVGIGQISSEVPQNLSASRPQDRQFILSSKKLLLSDSGFYLCAWSSIYEQYFGPGTRLTVT.

In its sample, this clonotype was seen many times. J is TRBJ1-1 and V is TRBV12-3 or TRBV12-4; D possibly corresponds to TRBD1 (5 bases). V was shortened by 1 base and J by 4 bases, with 7 bases between the two germline ends. The CDR3 sequence is 13 residues long. The CDR3 reads CASSLGQITEAFF. In nucleotides, the CDR3 is TGTGCCAGCAGTTTAGGACAGATCACTGAAGCTTTCTTT.